This section outlines one T cell receptor beta chain sequence together with its context. Clones were read by immunoSEQ multiplex PCR, and TCRdb kept only the in-frame ones, dropping some. The data contain about 220,000 clones, approximately 83% of them seen just once; the ten biggest clones take up around 3.1%. This sample was included in a study of blood T cell repertoires in COVID-19. Study information: Nucleic acid was either cDNA or gDNA, and it came from T cells, B-cell-depleted T cells, or PBMCs.

The CDR3 consists of 13 residues. V lost 5 bases, J lost 6 bases, and 14 bases lay in between. Germline CDR1 is SNHLY and CDR2 is FYNNEI. Sequencing was performed on peripheral blood. The receptor was derived from a woman aged 30 to 39 who had recovered from COVID-19. The chain recombines TRBV2 with TRBJ2-7; D is unresolved. The CDR3 DNA reads as TGTGCCAGCAGTCGTGACTTAGGCTCCGAGCAGTACTTC. It codes for CASSRDLGSEQYF.